The 18 T cell receptor beta chains below come from one sample, sequenced in a study of regulatory dendritic cells for organ transplantation. Some clones are missing from TCRdb's copy, which holds only in-frame ones; the method was immunoSEQ multiplex PCR. This table has over 9,000 clones, under 80% appearing once. Sequenced material: memory CD8+ T cells from blood. Described subset: CD45RO+ memory T cells. These receptor sequences come from a human donor in good health.

V is TRBV7-9 and J is TRBJ2-1; D ambiguous. Trimming left V 2 bases short and J 6 bases short, with 8 bases between. CDR3 length: 13 residues. CDR1 is SEHNR and CDR2 is FQNEAQ in the germline V gene (reference sequence). The CDR3 reads CASSLPLINEQFF. The CDR3 nucleotides read TGTGCCAGCAGCTTACCATTGATCAATGAGCAGTTCTTC.

A note on this clone: The junction and the germline gene differ at one end; a read error may be behind it. V usage is TRBV6-5 and J usage is TRBJ1-2; D may be TRBD1 (5 bases). CDR1 and CDR2 (germline): MNHEY, SVGAGI. The CDR3 is made up of 14 amino acids. The CDR3 nucleotides read TGTGCCGGCAGTTACTCCGGGGCCTCCGCTGGCTACACCTTC. This encodes CAGSYSGASAGYTF.

Only one count was recorded for this clone. The V gene is TRBV13, the J gene TRBJ2-5, with 12 bases matching TRBD2. The CDR3 has 16 amino acids. The V and J ends lost 4 bases and 9 bases, in that order; junction bases with no gene match: 12. Germline V gene data show CDR1 as PRHDT and CDR2 as FYEKMQ (reference sequence). CDR3 amino acids: CASSSALAGGWEAQYF. The CDR3 coding sequence is TGTGCCAGCAGCTCCGCTCTAGCGGGAGGGTGGGAGGCCCAGTACTTC.

The chain employs TRBV4-3 and TRBJ1-4; TRBD1 might be the D (5 bases). This CDR3 region has 15 residues. Germline V gene lookup returns CDR1 LGHNA and CDR2 YSLEER. V lost 1 base to trimming and J lost 8 bases, with 14 bases between them. The CDR3 DNA follows: TGCGCCAGCAGCCAAGGACAGTGGGCCGGAGAAAAACTGTTTTTT. Protein sequence: CASSQGQWAGEKLFF.

The CDR3 here is CASSYNIDDYEQYF. The CDR3 DNA is TGTGCCAGCAGTTACAACATCGATGACTACGAGCAGTACTTC. The rearrangement links TRBV6-6 to TRBJ2-7; D gene uncertain. Germline CDR1 reads MNHNY; CDR2 reads SVGAGI (reference sequence). The germline V and J ends were trimmed by 2 bases and 3 bases, with 11 bases remaining between them. CDR3 length: 14 residues.

This chain uses TRBV6-5 with TRBJ1-1; weak D call: TRBD1 (6 bases). Trimming removed 8 bases at V and 5 bases at J, with 12 bases between. Germline values: CDR1 MNHEY, CDR2 SVGAGI. The CDR3 covers 12 residues. CDR3 sequence reads: CASQGKITEAFF. CDR3 bases: TGTGCCAGCCAGGGGAAGATTACTGAAGCTTTCTTT.

J is TRBJ2-7 and V is TRBV7-2; D is possibly TRBD2 (6 bases). This CDR3 comprises 14 residues. Trimming took 3 bases from V and 2 from J, leaving 11 bases between them. The germline V gene encodes CDR1 SGHTA and CDR2 FQGNSA. CDR3 in DNA: TGTGCCAGCAGCTTTGAGCGGGTGGCCTACGAGCAGTACTTC. Translation: CASSFERVAYEQYF.

The chain combines TRBV29-1 with TRBJ2-1; D remains unclear. The V end was cut by 3 bases, the J end by 2 bases, with 11 bases between. The CDR3 has 14 amino acids. The V gene's germline CDR1 is SQVTM and CDR2 ANQGSEA. This chain's CDR3 is CSVDGVVTYNEQFF. CDR3 nucleotide sequence: TGCAGCGTTGATGGGGTAGTCACCTACAATGAGCAGTTCTTC.

CDR3 sequence: CASSEAQGGTDTQYF. Here the CDR3 DNA reads TGTGCCAGCAGTGAAGCGCAGGGTGGCACAGATACGCAGTATTTT. This sequence joins TRBV6-4 and TRBJ2-3; possible D gene TRBD1, 5 bases. Germline V gene data show CDR1 as MRHNA and CDR2 as SNTAGT. V was shortened by 3 bases and J by 1 base, with 11 bases between the two germline ends. This CDR3 contains 15 residues.

J is TRBJ1-1 and V is TRBV6-5; 8 bases are shared with TRBD1. The germline gives CDR1 MNHEY, CDR2 SVGAGI. This CDR3 is 14 amino acids long. Unmatched junction bases numbered 8, after V lost 6 bases and J lost 5 bases. This CDR3 reads CASSSGQGVTEAFF. CDR3 bases: TGTGCCAGCAGCTCCGGACAGGGTGTGACTGAAGCTTTCTTT.

The chain combines TRBV6-4 with TRBJ1-5; TRBD1 is a possible D gene (6 bases). CDR3 length equals 11 residues. From germline, CDR1 is MRHNA and CDR2 SNTAGT. Trimming left V 3 bases short and J 9 bases short, with 6 bases between. The CDR3 DNA is TGTGCCAGCAGTGAGACAGGGCCCCAGCATTTT. Its protein is CASSETGPQHF.

By sample fraction, this clone is medium-sized. V gene TRBV1 combines with J gene TRBJ2-7; TRBD1, as called in the table, went unchecked against the DNA. TRBV1 is termed a pseudogene. There are 15 residues in the CDR3. Here the CDR3 DNA reads TGCACCAGCAGCCACCCCCGGGACAGGGGATGGGAGCAGTACTTC. Protein sequence: CTSSHPRDRGWEQYF.

A few counts support this clone. J is TRBJ2-7 and V is TRBV4-1, with D perhaps TRBD1 (6 bases). There are 15 residues in the CDR3. V shed 0 bases and J shed 2 bases, with 11 bases lying between them. Germline V lookup: CDR1 MGHRA, CDR2 YSYEKL. The chain's CDR3 is CASSQEARGTYEQYF. The CDR3 DNA sequence: TGCGCCAGCAGCCAAGAGGCCAGGGGAACCTACGAGCAGTACTTC.

CDR3 protein: CASSDYTRNEKLFF. The CDR3 nucleotides are TGTGCCAGTAGTGACTACACGAGAAATGAAAAACTGTTTTTT. The V gene is TRBV19, the J gene TRBJ1-4; no reliable D call. Trimming took 5 bases from V and 5 from J, leaving 12 bases between them. Looked up from germline, CDR1 is LNHDA and CDR2 is SQIVND (reference sequence). CDR3 length: 14 amino acids.

The chain joins TRBV6-1 to TRBJ2-3; tentatively, D is TRBD2 (6 bases). The V gene lost 1 base and the J gene lost 6 bases, with 14 bases spanning the gap. Per the germline V gene, CDR1 is MNHNS and CDR2 is SASEGT. The CDR3 is 15 amino acids. The CDR3 coding sequence is TGTGCCAGCAGTGAAGTTGGGCGGGAAAGGGATACGCAGTATTTT. Protein sequence: CASSEVGRERDTQYF.

This clone was counted a single time. The rearrangement uses TRBV27 and TRBJ2-5; 10 nucleotides line up with TRBD2. The CDR3 spans 15 residues. CDR1 MNHEY and CDR2 SMNVEV come from the germline V gene (reference sequence). V shed 5 bases, J shed 1 base, and the junction held 4 bases outside the gene matches. CDR3 DNA sequence: TGTGCCAGCAGTGACACTAGCGGGACCCAAGAGACCCAGTACTTC. Amino acids: CASSDTSGTQETQYF.

V gene TRBV7-6 combines with J gene TRBJ2-2; D remains ambiguous. The CDR3 is made up of 20 amino acids. V gave up 1 base and J gave up 4 bases, with 25 bases separating them. The germline V gene encodes CDR1 SGHVS and CDR2 FNYEAQ. The CDR3 region has the DNA TGTGCCAGCAGCTTAGAGCCGGTAGGACGGCTAGATTTACCCACCGGGGAGCTGTTTTTT. This translates into CASSLEPVGRLDLPTGELFF.

This clone was picked up a small number of times. The chain couples TRBV10-3 to TRBJ2-7; D gene ambiguous. The CDR3 is 12 amino acids. V shed 5 bases and J shed 0 bases, with 5 bases lying between them. Germline CDR1 reads ENHRY; CDR2 reads SYGVKD. This CDR3 reads CAISQDSYEQYF. CDR3 DNA sequence: TGTGCCATCAGTCAGGACTCCTACGAGCAGTACTTC.